A single sample is the source of the 28 T cell receptor beta chains below, sequenced in a study of blood T cells in healthy people across ages. The second PCR ran roughly 6 to 11 cycles with a sample-barcoded 5' primer and J-beta primers. From the 5' RACE reads, TCRdb called clonotypes with MiXCR, one entry per CDR3 protein. The sample gives 1.5 million to 2 million distinct CDR3 sequences, less than 50% of which show up once; less than 2.5% is in the top ten. The sequencing input was blood. The receptors shown here come from a woman aged 40 to 55 in good health.

This chain connects TRBV12-3 or TRBV12-4 to TRBJ1-1; TRBD1 matches 7 bases. The CDR3 consists of 15 residues. J was trimmed by 4 bases and V by 6 bases; bases with no gene match: 11. CDR3 sequence: CASSPGQTAGTEAFF. The CDR3 nucleotides read TGTGCCAGCAGCCCGGGACAGACAGCCGGCACTGAAGCTTTCTTT.

The gene calls are TRBV10-2 and TRBJ2-5; 7 bases map to TRBD2. V dropped 6 bases and J dropped 0; count of bases not matched to a gene: 4. Looked up from germline, CDR1 is WSHSY and CDR2 is SAAADI. The CDR3 runs 14 residues. The CDR3, as DNA: TGCGCCAGCAGGGGACTACGGAACCAAGAGACCCAGTACTTC. Protein: CASRGLRNQETQYF.

The sample holds a few counts of this clonotype. The chain uses TRBV5-1 and TRBJ2-1; no reliable D call. The CDR3 has 15 residues. Trimming cost V 0 bases and J 8 bases, with 15 bases left between them. From germline, CDR1 is SGHRS and CDR2 YFSETQ. CDR3 bases: TGCGCCAGCAGCTTGGCACTCATGGCTTATCATGAGCAGTTCTTC. This sequence encodes CASSLALMAYHEQFF.

The V and J genes are TRBV4-3 and TRBJ1-2; the D is unclear. CDR3 size: 15 residues. The V and J ends lost 4 bases and 5 bases respectively, with 17 bases between them. Per germline, CDR1 LGHNA and CDR2 YSLEER. This chain's CDR3 is CASSPKAAQLYGYTF. CDR3 in DNA: TGCGCCAGCAGCCCCAAGGCGGCTCAGTTATATGGCTACACCTTC.

The chain couples TRBV20-1 to TRBJ2-3; D tentatively reads TRBD1 or TRBD2 (6 bases each). Germline assignment: CDR1 DFQATT and CDR2 SNEGSKA (reference sequence). The ends were cut back, 0 bases at V and 6 bases at J, with 16 bases in the middle. The CDR3 sequence is 15 residues long. CDR3 residues: CSARDGGPYADTQYF. DNA for the CDR3: TGCAGTGCTAGAGATGGGGGGCCTTATGCCGATACGCAGTATTTT.

This clonotype appeared a single time. The V call is TRBV4-2, the J call TRBJ2-7; TRBD2 aligns across 9 bases. Germline CDR1 LGHNA, CDR2 YNFKEQ. Trimming removed 0 bases from V and 7 bases from J; junction bases left unmatched: 10. The CDR3 covers 16 residues. CDR3 coding DNA: TGTGCCAGCAGCCAAGAACCTAGCGGGGTCTACAATGAGCAGTACTTC. It encodes CASSQEPSGVYNEQYF.

This chain joins TRBV5-6 and TRBJ2-7, with TRBD1 matching over 7 bases. The CDR3 is made up of 15 amino acids. Germline loops: CDR1 SGHDT, CDR2 YYEEEE. Trimming cost V 3 bases and J 4 bases; bases outside gene matches: 10. Here the CDR3 reads CASSSGMTGRYEQYF. Here the CDR3 DNA reads TGTGCCAGCAGCTCGGGGATGACAGGGCGGTACGAGCAGTACTTC.

The rearrangement links TRBV4-3 to TRBJ2-1; D not certain. V lost 3 bases and J 4 bases, leaving 10 bases between the germline ends. The CDR3 sequence is 14 residues long. Per the germline V gene, CDR1 is LGHNA and CDR2 is YSLEER. The CDR3 here is CASSQDGEYNEQFF. CDR3 sequence (DNA): TGCGCCAGCAGCCAGGACGGAGAGTACAATGAGCAGTTCTTC.

This sequence joins TRBV10-2 and TRBJ1-1; D is perhaps TRBD1 (6 bases). CDR3 length: 16 residues. Deletions cut 1 base from V and 1 base from J, with 13 bases between. Germline V gene sequence: CDR1 WSHSY, CDR2 SAAADI. The CDR3 loop is CASSEFYRVGNTEAFF. As DNA, the CDR3 is TGCGCCAGCAGTGAGTTTTACAGGGTCGGGAACACTGAAGCTTTCTTT.

This clonotype was seen more than once but under ten times. The chain couples TRBV6-6 to TRBJ2-3, with D unclear. Trimming removed 2 bases at V and 5 bases at J, with 14 bases between. Per germline, CDR1 MNHNY and CDR2 SVGAGI (reference sequence). This CDR3 comprises 15 residues. The CDR3 bases are TGTGCCAGCAGTTACGGGATAGCAATTCTAGATACGCAGTATTTT. It is translated as CASSYGIAILDTQYF.

The rearrangement joins TRBV4-2 to TRBJ1-2; 7 bases are a match to TRBD1. Per the germline V gene, CDR1 is LGHNA and CDR2 is YNFKEQ. The CDR3 covers 15 residues. After removal of 4 bases from V and 1 base from J, the junction contained 6 bases not matched to a gene. The CDR3 nucleotides are TGTGCCAGCAGCCGGAGTGGGGACAGTAACTATGGCTACACCTTC. This sequence encodes CASSRSGDSNYGYTF.

V usage is TRBV5-1 and J usage is TRBJ1-6; 7 bases fit TRBD1. Germline assignment: CDR1 SGHRS and CDR2 YFSETQ. V trimming: 4 bases; J trimming: 7 bases; junction bases outside the gene matches: 11. The CDR3 has 16 residues. The DNA of the CDR3 is TGCGCCAGCAGCGTAACTACAGGGGCGGGAAATTCACCCCTCCACTTT. Protein product: CASSVTTGAGNSPLHF.

V usage is TRBV7-3 and J usage is TRBJ2-5; weak D call: TRBD2 (5 bases). Germline lookup yields CDR1 SGHTA and CDR2 FQGTGA. CDR3 size: 13 residues. V was shortened by 5 bases and J by 4 bases, with 11 bases between the two germline ends. The CDR3 loop is CASSEDGGETQYF. The CDR3 DNA is TGTGCCAGCAGCGAGGACGGAGGAGAGACCCAGTACTTC.

As concerns this clonotype: The conserved phenylalanine or tryptophan normally closing the CDR3 is absent here, so this likely arose from a read error. The chain combines TRBV15 with TRBJ2-7; the D is unclear. V lost 0 bases, J lost 0 bases, and 6 bases lay in between. The CDR3 sequence is 14 residues long. The germline V gene has CDR1 LNHNV and CDR2 YYDKDF (reference sequence). CDR3 region: CATSRERSSYEQYS. CDR3 nucleotides: TGTGCCACCAGCAGAGAACGGAGCTCCTACGAGCAGTACTCC.

The V call is TRBV3-1, the J call TRBJ2-7; D uncertain. Germline lookup yields CDR1 LGHDT and CDR2 YNNKEL (reference sequence). V lost 0 bases and J 9 bases, leaving 12 bases between the germline ends. This CDR3 has 13 amino acids. CDR3 sequence (DNA): TGTGCCAGCAGCCAAGATTCTGATACGGGGCAGTACTTC. The encoded protein is CASSQDSDTGQYF.

This clonotype showed up just a few times. The V call is TRBV4-1, the J call TRBJ1-1; 8 positions match TRBD1. Per the germline V gene, CDR1 is MGHRA and CDR2 is YSYEKL. The ends lost 1 base at V and 5 bases at J; junction bases unmatched: 0. The CDR3 is made up of 13 amino acids. The CDR3 nucleotides are TGCGCCAGCAGCCAAGGGGACAGGACTGAAGCTTTCTTT. Amino acid sequence: CASSQGDRTEAFF.

The chain uses TRBV4-1 and TRBJ2-3, with TRBD2 identical over 8 bases. The V and J ends lost 6 bases and 4 bases, in that order; junction bases with no gene match: 15. Germline CDR1 MGHRA, CDR2 YSYEKL. This CDR3 comprises 17 residues. CDR3 in amino acids: CASRLENRGGPADTQYF. The CDR3 nucleotides are TGCGCCAGCAGACTGGAGAACCGGGGGGGGCCCGCAGATACGCAGTATTTT.

The chain employs TRBV12-3 or TRBV12-4 and TRBJ2-1, with 8 bases that match TRBD2. V lost 4 bases and J lost 0; bases outside the gene matches: 14. The CDR3 spans 19 residues. Written as DNA, the CDR3 is TGTGCCAGCAGTTCCACCGGGGGGGGGAAAGACCGCTCCTACAATGAGCAGTTCTTC. This codes for CASSSTGGGKDRSYNEQFF.

A note on this clonotype: One end of the junction fails to match germline, which may point to a read error. V usage is TRBV13 and J usage is TRBJ2-5, with D perhaps TRBD2 (6 bases). Looked up from germline, CDR1 is PRHDT and CDR2 is FYEKMQ (reference sequence). The CDR3 extends over 15 amino acids. As DNA, the CDR3 is TGTGCCAGCAGCCCCTGGAGGGATACACAAGAGTCCCAGTACTTC. Residues: CASSPWRDTQESQYF. Using reference TRBV13 and TRBJ2-5 for the parts outside the CDR3, the full variable domain is AAGVIQSPRHLIKEKRETATLKCYPIPRHDTVYWYQQGPGQDPQFLISFYEKMQSDKGSIPDRFSAQQFSDYHSELNMSSLELGDSALYFCASSPWRDTQESQYFGPGTRLLVL.

This clonotype was observed a single time. The gene calls are TRBV27 and TRBJ1-5, with 8 bases aligning to TRBD1. The CDR3 is 18 residues long. Germline V gene data show CDR1 as MNHEY and CDR2 as SMNVEV (reference sequence). The V segment lost 5 bases and the J segment 5 bases; nucleotides outside the gene matches: 17. CDR3 sequence reads: CASSPSGQGPRLHQPQHF. CDR3 sequence (DNA): TGTGCCAGCAGTCCAAGCGGACAGGGACCACGCCTTCATCAGCCCCAGCATTTT.

This clonotype was picked up a small number of times. This chain links TRBV3-1 with TRBJ2-1; TRBD2 matches at 7 bases. Germline V gene sequence: CDR1 LGHDT, CDR2 YNNKEL (reference sequence). V trimming: 4 bases; J trimming: 8 bases; junction bases outside the gene matches: 2. This CDR3 region has 12 residues. The CDR3: CASSPREDEQFF. The CDR3 DNA reads as TGTGCCAGCAGCCCTCGGGAGGATGAGCAGTTCTTC.

This clonotype was detected only a few times. This chain connects TRBV4-1 to TRBJ1-2, with 10 bases aligning to TRBD1. The CDR3 is made up of 15 amino acids. Germline trimming cut 3 bases from V and 8 bases from J; bases unmatched to any gene: 9. Germline V CDR1 and CDR2: MGHRA, YSYEKL. The CDR3 loop is CASSQGAGTGEGYTF. Here the CDR3 DNA reads TGCGCCAGCAGCCAGGGCGCCGGGACAGGGGAGGGCTACACCTTC.

This clonotype has only one observation. This chain links TRBV7-8 with TRBJ1-1, with 8 bases identical to TRBD1. CDR3 length: 17 residues. V lost 2 bases, J lost 6 bases, and 14 bases stayed unmatched. Germline V CDR1 and CDR2: SGHVS, FQNEAQ. CDR3 DNA sequence: TGTGCCAGCAGCTTACTCTCAGGGGGCGTAGGGACTGCTGAAGCTTTCTTT. This translates into CASSLLSGGVGTAEAFF.

This rearrangement joins TRBV5-1 to TRBJ2-7; D could derive from TRBD1 or TRBD2 (5 bases each). With 7 bases removed from V and 9 bases from J, the gap between germline ends came to 23 bases. The germline V gene encodes CDR1 SGHRS and CDR2 YFSETQ. The CDR3 extends over 14 amino acids. The CDR3 region is CASSPGPPVRGQYF. The DNA for the CDR3 is TGCGCCAGCTCGCCGGGACCCCCCGTCCGGGGGCAGTACTTC.

The CDR3 here is CSAKEPGDNSPLHF. The DNA of the CDR3 is TGCAGTGCAAAAGAACCAGGGGACAATTCACCCCTCCACTTT. The chain links TRBV20-1 to TRBJ1-6, with a possible D match to TRBD1 (6 bases). With 6 bases removed from V and 7 bases from J, the gap between germline ends came to 16 bases. Germline V gives CDR1 DFQATT, CDR2 SNEGSKA (reference sequence). The CDR3 sequence is 14 residues long.

V usage is TRBV2 and J usage is TRBJ1-2; no clear D gene. CDR3 length equals 14 residues. Trimming stripped 4 bases from V and 0 bases from J, with 9 bases between. Germline V gene data show CDR1 as SNHLY and CDR2 as FYNNEI. This CDR3 reads CASSALGTNYGYTF. CDR3 nucleotide sequence: TGTGCCAGCAGTGCCCTGGGGACTAACTATGGCTACACCTTC.

This clonotype was seen a few times. V usage is TRBV27 and J usage is TRBJ2-7, with D hard to call. CDR3 length: 19 amino acids. Germline loops: CDR1 MNHEY, CDR2 SMNVEV (reference sequence). V was cut by 4 bases and J by 2 bases, with 27 bases left in between. This CDR3 reads CASSSAPLTSAFTAYEQYF. CDR3 nucleotide sequence: TGTGCCAGCAGTTCCGCCCCCCTCACTTCGGCTTTCACGGCCTACGAGCAGTACTTC.

This clonotype was seen more than once but under ten times. The V call is TRBV27, the J call TRBJ2-7; D may be TRBD1 or TRBD2 (5 bases each). V was shortened by 2 bases and J by 0 bases, with 11 bases between the two germline ends. From germline, CDR1 is MNHEY and CDR2 SMNVEV (reference sequence). The CDR3 is made up of 15 amino acids. In DNA form, the CDR3 reads TGTGCCAGCAGTTTAGAGCCGGGACCCTCCTACGAGCAGTACTTC. Translating gives CASSLEPGPSYEQYF.